These 19 T cell receptor beta chains came from one sample sequenced in a study of early T cells in non-severe SARS-CoV-2 infection. Via MiXCR, TCRdb re-called the 5' RACE reads, giving one row per CDR3 protein. This sample has 86,000 or so distinct CDR3 sequences, with roughly 13% found just once. Sequenced sample: whole blood. Receptor source: an adult who was a healthcare worker with PCR-confirmed SARS-CoV-2 infection or an uninfected control (not recorded which).

This clonotype was recorded a few times. The rearrangement uses TRBV20-1 and TRBJ2-7; D call uncertain. Trimming left V 3 bases short and J 3 bases short, with 12 bases between. The CDR3 covers 13 residues. Per germline, CDR1 DFQATT and CDR2 SNEGSKA (reference sequence). For the CDR3, the DNA is TGCAGTGCTAGGCAGTCCGGAGTCTACGAGCAGTACTTC. Protein: CSARQSGVYEQYF.

The chain combines TRBV7-3 with TRBJ2-2, with 9 bases fitting TRBD2. This CDR3 is 18 amino acids long. CDR1 is SGHTA and CDR2 is FQGTGA in the germline V gene. V lost 5 bases, J lost 4 bases, and 14 bases stayed unmatched. CDR3 residues: CASSPSNSGRLSTGELFF. CDR3 nucleotide sequence: TGTGCCAGCAGCCCCTCGAATAGCGGGAGATTGTCCACCGGGGAGCTGTTTTTT.

V and J are TRBV24-1 and TRBJ2-3; 9 nucleotides agree with TRBD2. The CDR3 consists of 16 residues. With 4 bases clipped from V and 0 bases from J, the junction kept 4 bases outside the gene matches. Germline lookup yields CDR1 KGHDR and CDR2 SFDVKD. CDR3 bases: TGTGCCACCAGTGAGGGTAGCGGGGGAAGCACAGATACGCAGTATTTT. Translation: CATSEGSGGSTDTQYF.

This sequence joins TRBV29-1 and TRBJ2-3; 8 nucleotides align to TRBD2. The trim removed 3 bases at V and 2 bases at J, leaving 4 bases unmatched. CDR1 and CDR2 (germline): SQVTM, ANQGSEA. CDR3 length: 14 residues. The chain's CDR3 is CSVDGTRTTDTQYF. The CDR3 nucleotides read TGCAGCGTTGATGGGACTAGAACCACAGATACGCAGTATTTT.

This chain uses TRBV29-1 with TRBJ1-1, with TRBD1 identical over 8 bases. The germline CDR1 and CDR2 sequences are SQVTM and ANQGSEA. The CDR3 spans 12 residues. The J segment lost 5 bases and the V segment lost 4 bases, leaving 3 bases of the junction unmatched. The CDR3 loop is CSVGTGNTEAFF. For the CDR3, the DNA is TGCAGCGTTGGGACAGGGAATACTGAAGCTTTCTTT.

V gene TRBV7-3 combines with J gene TRBJ2-5; perhaps TRBD2 as D (6 bases). The CDR3 has 15 residues. The germline V gene encodes CDR1 SGHTA and CDR2 FQGTGA. The V end was cut by 2 bases, the J end by 5 bases, with 15 bases between. This chain's CDR3 is CASSLFGGEGETQYF. In nucleotides, the CDR3 is TGTGCCAGCAGCTTATTCGGGGGTGAGGGCGAGACCCAGTACTTC. Filled out from reference TRBV7-3 and TRBJ2-5, the complete variable domain reads GAGVSQTPSNKVTEKGKYVELRCDPISGHTALYWYRQSLGQGPEFLIYFQGTGAADDSGLPNDRFFAVRPEGSVSTLKIQRTERGDSAVYLCASSLFGGEGETQYFGPGTRLLVL.

This clonotype was picked up a small number of times. The rearrangement links TRBV7-6 to TRBJ2-3; perhaps D is TRBD1 or TRBD2 (5 bases each). Per the germline V gene, CDR1 is SGHVS and CDR2 is FNYEAQ. Trimming took 5 bases from V and 5 from J, leaving 11 bases between them. The CDR3 is 13 residues long. CDR3 protein: CASSPRDGDTQYF. In nucleotides, the CDR3 is TGTGCCAGCAGCCCCCGGGACGGAGATACGCAGTATTTT. The full variable domain, rest sourced from reference TRBV7-6 and TRBJ2-3, is GAGVSQSPRYKVTKRGQDVALRCDPISGHVSLYWYRQALGQGPEFLTYFNYEAQQDKSGLPNDRFSAERPEGSISTLTIQRTEQRDSAMYRCASSPRDGDTQYFGPGTRLTVL.

The chain couples TRBV3-1 to TRBJ2-7; D gene unclear. Germline V CDR1 and CDR2: LGHDT, YNNKEL (reference sequence). Trimming removed 4 bases from V and 5 bases from J, with 12 bases in between. CDR3 length: 13 amino acids. The CDR3 nucleotides read TGTGCCAGCAGCCCACTCTTGGGCGACGAGCAGTACTTC. This translates into CASSPLLGDEQYF.

This clonotype was counted only a few times. The rearrangement links TRBV7-2 to TRBJ2-1; 11 bases agree with TRBD2. CDR1 is SGHTA, CDR2 FQGNSA, per germline. The CDR3 is 17 amino acids. V dropped 6 bases and J dropped 1; count of bases not matched to a gene: 8. The CDR3 DNA reads TGTGCCAGCAGATTACTAGCGGGGGCCAGGTCCTACAATGAGCAGTTCTTC. It translates to CASRLLAGARSYNEQFF.

This clonotype showed up many times. The V call is TRBV2, the J call TRBJ1-2, with 8 bases aligning to TRBD1. Per germline, CDR1 SNHLY and CDR2 FYNNEI. J lost 2 bases, V lost 8 bases, and 13 bases had no gene match. The CDR3 totals 16 residues. This CDR3 is CASHSARTGLNYGYTF. Written as DNA, the CDR3 is TGTGCCAGCCATAGTGCTCGGACAGGGCTCAACTATGGCTACACCTTC.

This chain joins TRBV9 and TRBJ2-4; TRBD1 matches 9 bases. The V segment lost 3 bases and the J segment 8 bases; nucleotides outside the gene matches: 12. There are 16 residues in the CDR3. Germline CDR1 reads SGDLS; CDR2 reads YYNGEE. The CDR3 DNA reads TGTGCCAGCAGCGGAGCCTTGGGACAGGGAGAGGACATTCAGTACTTC. It yields the protein CASSGALGQGEDIQYF.

This clonotype was counted many times. The rearrangement joins TRBV5-5 to TRBJ2-5, with 9 bases lining up with TRBD2. The germline V gene has CDR1 SGHKS and CDR2 YYEKEE (reference sequence). CDR3 length equals 14 residues. The V segment lost 2 bases and the J segment 4 bases; nucleotides outside the gene matches: 3. The CDR3 DNA reads TGTGCCAGCAGCTTTGCGGGGGGGCGAGAGACCCAGTACTTC. Amino acids: CASSFAGGRETQYF.

In its sample, this clonotype was seen a few times. V is TRBV2 and J is TRBJ1-2; tentative D call: TRBD1 (6 bases). CDR1 SNHLY and CDR2 FYNNEI come from the germline V gene. This CDR3 comprises 15 residues. V lost 4 bases and J lost 2, with 14 bases in between. The CDR3 DNA sequence: TGTGCCAGCAGTGCCGAACAGGGTATAAACTATGGCTACACCTTC. Protein sequence: CASSAEQGINYGYTF.

This clonotype has at least ten counts. This chain joins TRBV18 and TRBJ2-2, with D perhaps TRBD1 (6 bases). CDR3 length: 15 residues. Germline lookup yields CDR1 KGHSH and CDR2 LQKENI. Trimming took 1 base from V and 5 from J, leaving 11 bases between them. CDR3 residues: CASSPRQGLTGELFF. CDR3 DNA sequence: TGTGCCAGCTCACCACGTCAGGGGTTAACCGGGGAGCTGTTTTTT. Looking up the rest from reference TRBV18 and TRBJ2-2 gives the full variable domain: NAGVMQNPRHLVRRRGQEARLRCSPMKGHSHVYWYRQLPEEGLKFMVYLQKENIIDESGMPKERFSAEFPKEGPSILRIQQVVRGDSAAYFCASSPRQGLTGELFFGEGSRLTVL.

At least ten counts were recorded for this clonotype. The rearrangement links TRBV7-9 to TRBJ1-1; D call uncertain. This CDR3 has 11 amino acids. The germline gives CDR1 SEHNR, CDR2 FQNEAQ (reference sequence). Trimming cost V 4 bases and J 2 bases, with 2 bases left between them. The CDR3 DNA is TGTGCCAGCAGCTCCAACACTGAAGCTTTCTTT. Encoded protein: CASSSNTEAFF.

This clonotype was seen more than once but under ten times. This rearrangement joins TRBV9 to TRBJ1-2; 7 bases agree with TRBD1. V lost 5 bases to trimming and J lost 6 bases; unmatched junction nucleotides: 7. Germline assignment: CDR1 SGDLS and CDR2 YYNGEE. The CDR3 consists of 13 residues. The CDR3 sequence is CASRRDRVDGYTF. Written as DNA, the CDR3 is TGTGCCAGCAGAAGAGACAGGGTGGATGGCTACACCTTC.

The rearrangement uses TRBV6-4 and TRBJ1-1; D may be TRBD1 (6 bases). CDR1 MRHNA and CDR2 SNTAGT come from the germline V gene. CDR3 length: 14 amino acids. The V gene lost 9 bases and the J gene lost 4 bases, with 18 bases spanning the gap. The CDR3 DNA follows: TGTGCCAGTCGGACAGACACTCGGACCACTGAAGCTTTCTTT. It translates to CASRTDTRTTEAFF.

V and J are TRBV11-2 and TRBJ1-3, with TRBD1 identical over 9 bases. The CDR3 consists of 14 residues. Germline V lookup: CDR1 SGHAT, CDR2 FQNNGV. Trimming took 5 bases from V and 4 from J; bases not matched to a gene: 3. CDR3 region: CASSGQGIGNTIYF. In DNA, the CDR3 is TGTGCCAGCAGCGGACAGGGGATAGGAAACACCATATATTTT.

The chain recombines TRBV7-3 with TRBJ2-5; 9 nucleotides match TRBD1. CDR3 length equals 15 residues. J was trimmed by 3 bases and V by 5 bases; bases with no gene match: 7. Germline V gene lookup returns CDR1 SGHTA and CDR2 FQGTGA. CDR3 nucleotide sequence: TGTGCCAGCAGCGATGGGACAGGGTATGAAGAGACCCAGTACTTC. It specifies CASSDGTGYEETQYF. Complete variable domain (other parts from reference TRBV7-3 and TRBJ2-5): GAGVSQTPSNKVTEKGKYVELRCDPISGHTALYWYRQSLGQGPEFLIYFQGTGAADDSGLPNDRFFAVRPEGSVSTLKIQRTERGDSAVYLCASSDGTGYEETQYFGPGTRLLVL.